This entry lists 20 T cell receptor beta chains sequenced from one sample in a study of identical twins. Each CDR3 protein gets one entry after TCRdb re-called the 5' RACE reads with MiXCR. This sample yields roughly 770,000 distinct CDR3 sequences, of which about 20% are seen a single time; less than 15% belongs to the top ten. Another study also made use of these data, one on T cells expressing NK-cell markers.

The source material was PBMCs. The receptors were sampled from a woman aged 18-29 years in good health.

This clonotype was seen a handful of times. CDR3 sequence: CASSLASQAEQFF. The CDR3 region has the DNA TGTGCCAGCAGCTTAGCGTCCCAGGCCGAGCAGTTCTTC. The J gene is TRBJ2-1, the V gene TRBV7-9; no clear D gene. Germline lookup yields CDR1 SEHNR and CDR2 FQNEAQ (reference sequence). The CDR3 extends over 13 amino acids. V was clipped by 0 bases and J by 10 bases, with 10 bases between them.

This chain links TRBV12-3 or TRBV12-4 with TRBJ2-5; D is uncertain. V was trimmed by 2 bases and J by 4 bases, leaving 17 bases between them. CDR3 length equals 16 residues. The CDR3 DNA follows: TGTGCCAGCAGTTTAAAAGGTCATGGTCCGGGAGAGACCCAGTACTTC. Encoded protein: CASSLKGHGPGETQYF.

This clonotype occurred a few times. The genes are TRBV5-1 and TRBJ2-3; tentative D call: TRBD2 (6 bases). The CDR3 runs to 15 residues. Germline CDR1 is SGHRS and CDR2 is YFSETQ. Trimming cost V 6 bases and J 4 bases, with 18 bases left between them. The CDR3 reads CASIWYPLAPDTQYF. The CDR3 bases are TGCGCCAGCATCTGGTATCCACTAGCCCCAGATACGCAGTATTTT.

This clonotype was detected a few times. The V call is TRBV7-9, the J call TRBJ1-1; D gene ambiguous. CDR1 and CDR2 (germline): SEHNR, FQNEAQ (reference sequence). The V gene lost 9 bases and the J gene lost 7 bases, with 18 bases spanning the gap. The CDR3 totals 13 residues. CDR3 nucleotides: TGTGCCAGTAGTCCGGCCGGACGGGGTGAAGCTTTCTTT. This encodes CASSPAGRGEAFF.

This sequence joins TRBV4-1 and TRBJ2-7, with no clear D. CDR3 length: 15 residues. CDR1 is MGHRA and CDR2 is YSYEKL in the germline V gene. V lost 0 bases to trimming and J lost 3 bases, with 12 bases between them. The CDR3 DNA is TGCGCCAGCAGCCAAGATTACTCTTCGCTCTACGAGCAGTACTTC. Translated, it gives CASSQDYSSLYEQYF.

This clonotype has only a few counts. The CDR3 nucleotides read TGCAGTGCTAGAGATAGCTCACTAGCGGTATACAATGAGCAGTTCTTC. This encodes CSARDSSLAVYNEQFF. The V call is TRBV20-1, the J call TRBJ2-1; 8 bases are shared with TRBD2. This CDR3 region has 16 residues. V gave up 0 bases and J gave up 4 bases; unmatched junction bases: 8. Germline V gene data show CDR1 as DFQATT and CDR2 as SNEGSKA (reference sequence).

This clonotype appeared a few times. This chain joins TRBV7-9 and TRBJ2-1, with 7 bases that match TRBD2. This CDR3 comprises 16 residues. Trimming removed 2 bases from V and 9 bases from J; junction bases left unmatched: 13. Germline-derived CDR1 and CDR2 are SEHNR and FQNEAQ (reference sequence). CDR3 bases: TGTGCCAGCAGCTTATACCCAGCGGGAACCGGGGGTGAGCAGTTCTTC. It specifies CASSLYPAGTGGEQFF.

This rearrangement joins TRBV20-1 to TRBJ2-7, with 7 bases fitting TRBD2. This CDR3 is built from 14 residues. Per germline, CDR1 DFQATT and CDR2 SNEGSKA (reference sequence). V lost 6 bases to trimming and J lost 0 bases; unmatched junction nucleotides: 8. The DNA of the CDR3 is TGCAGTGCAATCGGGGGGACCGCCTCCTACGAGCAGTACTTC. Translating gives CSAIGGTASYEQYF.

In this sample, this clonotype turned up many times. J is TRBJ2-5 and V is TRBV20-1; 12 bases line up with TRBD2. The germline CDR1 and CDR2 sequences are DFQATT and SNEGSKA (reference sequence). The CDR3 loop spans 16 amino acids. J lost 5 bases, V lost 6 bases, and 13 bases had no gene match. The CDR3 loop is CSATGLAGREGETQYF. In DNA form, the CDR3 reads TGCAGTGCAACGGGACTAGCGGGCCGAGAGGGGGAGACCCAGTACTTC.

V is TRBV5-5 and J is TRBJ2-7; D might be TRBD2 (6 bases). This CDR3 has 17 residues. V lost 0 bases and J 3 bases, leaving 19 bases between the germline ends. The germline CDR1 and CDR2 sequences are SGHKS and YYEKEE (reference sequence). CDR3 DNA: TGTGCCAGCAGCTTGGGTGGGTTGAGGCTAGCGAACTACGAGCAGTACTTC. This encodes CASSLGGLRLANYEQYF.

In its sample, this clonotype was seen a few times. J is TRBJ2-3 and V is TRBV3-1, with 8 bases that match TRBD2. The germline gives CDR1 LGHDT, CDR2 YNNKEL (reference sequence). This CDR3 has 20 residues. V dropped 1 base and J dropped 4; count of bases not matched to a gene: 19. The CDR3 bases are TGTGCCAGCAGCCAAGTTGTCGGACTAGCTCCAGGGAGGGAGGCAGATACGCAGTATTTT. It codes for CASSQVVGLAPGREADTQYF.

This clonotype was seen many times. This chain uses TRBV9 with TRBJ2-3; a possible D gene is TRBD2 (5 bases). CDR3 size: 13 residues. Deletions cut 5 bases from V and 4 bases from J, with 11 bases between. CDR1 is SGDLS and CDR2 is YYNGEE in the germline V gene. The CDR3: CASSADLPDTQYF. The CDR3 DNA is TGTGCCAGCAGTGCGGACTTACCAGATACGCAGTATTTT. The whole variable domain, remainder taken from reference TRBV9 and TRBJ2-3, is DSGVTQTPKHLITATGQRVTLRCSPRSGDLSVYWYQQSLDQGLQFLIQYYNGEERAKGNILERFSAQQFPDLHSELNLSSLELGDSALYFCASSADLPDTQYFGPGTRLTVL.

The chain carries TRBV10-3 and TRBJ2-7, with D perhaps TRBD1 (6 bases). The CDR3 sequence is 13 residues long. CDR1 is ENHRY, CDR2 SYGVKD, per germline. V was trimmed by 7 bases and J by 0 bases, leaving 10 bases between them. DNA for the CDR3: TGTGCCATCATGGGGGCTGGCTCCTACGAGCAGTACTTC. Its translation: CAIMGAGSYEQYF.

The CDR3 DNA reads as TGTGCCAGCAGGGATCACGGCCGGGAGCAGTTCTTC. It is translated as CASRDHGREQFF. The chain carries TRBV11-2 and TRBJ2-1; D is undetermined. CDR3 length: 12 amino acids. Trimming removed 6 bases from V and 10 bases from J, with 13 bases in between. The germline gives CDR1 SGHAT, CDR2 FQNNGV.

This chain links TRBV20-1 with TRBJ1-4, with TRBD1 as a possible D gene (5 bases). The germline V gene encodes CDR1 DFQATT and CDR2 SNEGSKA (reference sequence). The length of the CDR3 is 14 residues. V was pared by 6 bases and J by 0 bases, with 11 bases between. CDR3 DNA: TGCAGTGCCACTGGGGGGGCAACTAATGAAAAACTGTTTTTT. The encoded protein is CSATGGATNEKLFF.

There are a few counts of this clonotype. The chain employs TRBV7-8 and TRBJ1-2; D may be TRBD1 (6 bases). This CDR3 region has 17 residues. V was cut by 4 bases and J by 2 bases, with 20 bases left in between. The V gene's germline CDR1 is SGHVS and CDR2 FQNEAQ. CDR3 in amino acids: CASSWNQGPTGNYGYTF. CDR3 nucleotide sequence: TGTGCCAGCAGCTGGAACCAGGGGCCCACCGGAAACTATGGCTACACCTTC.

This clonotype was recorded a few times. V usage is TRBV15 and J usage is TRBJ1-6, with 8 bases identical to TRBD1. The length of the CDR3 is 14 residues. CDR1 and CDR2 (germline): LNHNV, YYDKDF (reference sequence). V lost 6 bases, J lost 6 bases, and 4 bases stayed unmatched. The CDR3 here is CATRLDRGNSPLHF. CDR3 DNA: TGTGCCACCAGACTCGACAGGGGTAATTCACCCCTCCACTTT.

The chain couples TRBV7-6 to TRBJ2-5; D is undetermined. V lost 1 base, J lost 10 bases, and 16 bases lay in between. The CDR3 length is 14 residues. The germline gives CDR1 SGHVS, CDR2 FNYEAQ. CDR3: CASSLEGGPNGQYF. The DNA for the CDR3 is TGTGCCAGCAGCTTAGAGGGCGGCCCAAACGGCCAGTACTTC.

This clonotype was seen only a few times. V gene TRBV20-1 combines with J gene TRBJ2-2; 9 nucleotides match TRBD1. With 6 bases clipped from V and 0 bases from J, the junction kept 8 bases outside the gene matches. This CDR3 has 16 residues. Germline V gene data show CDR1 as DFQATT and CDR2 as SNEGSKA (reference sequence). In DNA form, the CDR3 reads TGCAGTGCCGAACCCCGGGACAGGGCGAACACCGGGGAGCTGTTTTTT. Translated, it gives CSAEPRDRANTGELFF.

This clonotype was seen a few times. The chain has TRBV5-5 and TRBJ2-5; possibly TRBD1 for D (6 bases). The CDR3 has 14 residues. CDR1 SGHKS and CDR2 YYEKEE come from the germline V gene (reference sequence). V was pared by 2 bases and J by 5 bases, with 13 bases between. CDR3 in amino acids: CASSLQGWGETQYF. The CDR3 bases are TGTGCCAGCAGCTTACAGGGTTGGGGTGAGACCCAGTACTTC.